This T cell receptor (beta chain) came from a study of T-cell memory formation after mild COVID-19. Across the study: In these data, TCR clusters were largely donor specific. Study observations and caveats: The CD4+ clones that contracted clustered mainly within CM and EM, and the CD8+ clones concentrated in EMRA. Some clones that responded were present in memory (sampled pre-infection), which suggests cross-reactive memory joined. The authors left the SARS-CoV-2 specificity of second-wave clones peaking on day 37 unconfirmed.

One entry per CDR3 protein results from TCRdb running MiXCR on the 5' RACE reads. Of about 450,000 distinct CDR3 sequences listed, more than 20% are singletons. Per the germline V gene, CDR1 is MNHEY and CDR2 is SMNVEV (reference sequence). The V end was cut by 5 bases, the J end by 6 bases, with 14 bases between. There are 13 residues in the CDR3. This clonotype was counted only a few times. What it recognizes is unknown. Input material: PBMCs or a T cell subset sorted from them (not recorded which). The J gene is TRBJ2-7, the V gene TRBV27; TRBD2 might be the D (5 bases). This receptor was taken from an adult woman who had mild COVID-19 (a few samples of this study predate the infection). Cell type and time point are not known. In DNA, the CDR3 is TGTGCCAGCAGTGGGCCGGGGAGAGGCGAGCAGTACTTC. Translated: CASSGPGRGEQYF.